This T cell receptor (beta chain) was identified during a study of T cells in Graves' hyperthyroidism and ophthalmopathy. Broader study findings: Blood also held most thyroid clonotypes expanded beyond 0.001. It was a median roughly six months before onset that the model predicted ophthalmopathy.

Regions amplified from RNA transcripts were the TCR beta CDR3 regions. RT-PCR in the first round (using the HTBI primer set) targeted the TCR CDR3. From the multiplex PCR reads, TCRdb called clonotypes with MiXCR, one entry per CDR3 protein. Among hundreds of thousands of distinct CDR3 sequences listed, over 12% were seen once. To note about this clonotype: The target antigen is unknown.

Clinical symptoms, serum thyroxine and TRAb, thyroid ultrasound and orbital computed tomography together formed the diagnostic basis. The PBMCs had their origin in 10 ml of fresh peripheral blood. The TCR sequence derives from a woman aged 40 to 55 with Graves' ophthalmopathy. Sequencing was performed on blood.

In nucleotides, the CDR3 is TGTGCCAGCAGTCACAGGGAAAAGGATGGCTACACCTTC. The encoded protein is CASSHREKDGYTF. The chain has TRBV12-3 or TRBV12-4 and TRBJ1-2, with D perhaps matching TRBD1 (6 bases). Trimming took 5 bases from V and 6 from J, leaving 13 bases between them. This CDR3 comprises 13 residues.